Each of the 7 T cell receptor beta chains below was sequenced from the same sample in a study of Ad26.COV2.S vaccination and SARS-CoV-2 variants. TCRdb's copy holds only in-frame clones and misses some; the assay was immunoSEQ multiplex PCR. The table lists more than 300,000 clones, around 89% of them singletons. As for treatment: roughly 20 received Ad26.COV2.S at low or high dose, single or two shots; five or six received placebo; per-sample allocation not given. The investigators took samples on day 63 after the first vaccine or placebo injection. Source: peripheral blood, taken in a trial of Ad26.COV2.S vaccine versus placebo. These receptors came from a person between 18 and 60 years old who received the Ad26.COV2.S COVID-19 vaccine or a placebo.

The gene calls are TRBV12-5 and TRBJ2-1; 10 nucleotides align to TRBD1. CDR3 length: 14 residues. J lost 9 bases, V lost 6 bases, and 8 bases had no gene match. CDR1 and CDR2 (germline): LGHNT, FRNRAP. The CDR3: CASGKTGGQSEQFF. CDR3 DNA: TGTGCTAGTGGAAAGACAGGGGGCCAGAGTGAGCAGTTCTTC. Together with reference TRBV12-5 and TRBJ2-1, the CDR3 gives the full variable domain: DARVTQTPRHKVTEMGQEVTMRCQPILGHNTVFWYRQTMMQGLELLAYFRNRAPLDDSGMPKDRFSAEMPDATLATLKIQPSEPRDSAVYFCASGKTGGQSEQFFGPGTRLTVL.

The CDR3 spells CASSQGGSVGQPQHF. DNA of the CDR3: TGTGCCAGCAGCCAAGGTGGGTCGGTGGGCCAGCCCCAGCATTTT. This sequence joins TRBV3-1 (or the pseudogene TRBV3-2) and TRBJ1-5, with unresolved D. The CDR3 sequence is 15 residues long. The ends were cut back, 1 base at V and 7 bases at J, with 14 bases in the middle. Germline V gene data show CDR1 as LGHDT and CDR2 as YNNKEL (reference sequence).

The chain carries TRBV30 and TRBJ1-4, with a possible D match to TRBD1 (5 bases). Trimming left V 1 base short and J 8 bases short, with 14 bases between. The CDR3 runs 14 residues. CDR1 GTSNPN and CDR2 SVGIG come from the germline V gene (reference sequence). The DNA of the CDR3 is TGTGCCTGGAGTGGAGGACGGAGGGGCGAAAAACTGTTTTTT. Translating gives CAWSGGRRGEKLFF.

This clone was seen more than once but under ten times. The rearrangement links TRBV19 to TRBJ2-7, with 13 bases identical to TRBD2. The length of the CDR3 is 13 residues. Germline values: CDR1 LNHDA, CDR2 SQIVND (reference sequence). Losses at the gene ends were 7 bases for V and 10 bases for J; bases not matched to a gene: 7. The CDR3 sequence: CASTTGLAGEQYF. DNA for the CDR3: TGTGCCAGTACAACCGGACTAGCGGGAGAACAGTACTTC.

The V call is TRBV7-3, the J call TRBJ2-7; the D is unclear. The CDR3 has 15 residues. V lost 4 bases and J 1 base, leaving 14 bases between the germline ends. The germline CDR1 and CDR2 sequences are SGHTA and FQGTGA. The CDR3 reads CASSSSGESSYEQYF. DNA of the CDR3: TGTGCCAGCAGCTCATCAGGTGAATCGTCCTACGAGCAGTACTTC.

On this clone itself: The sample contains more than one DNA sequence encoding this CDR3. V gene TRBV27 combines with J gene TRBJ2-7; TRBD1 agrees at 8 bases. CDR1 and CDR2 (germline): MNHEY, SMNVEV (reference sequence). V dropped 2 bases and J dropped 1; count of bases not matched to a gene: 1. The CDR3 totals 14 residues. CDR3 sequence: CASSLQGASYEQYF. In nucleotides, the CDR3 is TGTGCCAGCAGTTTACAGGGGGCTTCCTACGAGCAGTACTTC.

The chain carries TRBV5-1 and TRBJ2-5; the D call may be TRBD1 or TRBD2 (5 bases each). CDR1 SGHRS and CDR2 YFSETQ come from the germline V gene. The CDR3 is made up of 14 amino acids. The ends were cut back, 4 bases at V and 6 bases at J, with 16 bases in the middle. The CDR3 sequence: CASSLRDASQTQYF. The CDR3 DNA is TGCGCCAGCAGCCTACGGGACGCCTCACAGACCCAGTACTTC.